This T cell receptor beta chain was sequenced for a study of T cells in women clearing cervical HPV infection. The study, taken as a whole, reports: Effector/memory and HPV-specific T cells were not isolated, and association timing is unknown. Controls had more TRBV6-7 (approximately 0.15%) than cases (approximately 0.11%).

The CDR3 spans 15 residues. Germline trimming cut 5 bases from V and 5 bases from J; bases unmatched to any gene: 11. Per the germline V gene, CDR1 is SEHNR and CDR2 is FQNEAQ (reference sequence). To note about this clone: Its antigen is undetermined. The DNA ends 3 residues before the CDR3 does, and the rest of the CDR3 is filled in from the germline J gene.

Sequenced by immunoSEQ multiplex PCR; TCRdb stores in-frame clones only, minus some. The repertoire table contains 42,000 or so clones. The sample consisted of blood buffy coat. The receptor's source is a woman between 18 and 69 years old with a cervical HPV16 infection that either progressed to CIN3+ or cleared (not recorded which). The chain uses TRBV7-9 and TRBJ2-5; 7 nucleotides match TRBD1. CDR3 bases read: TGTGCCAGCAGCCGACCGGGACAGCTAAGGGAGACC. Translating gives CASSRPGQLRET. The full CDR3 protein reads CASSRPGQLRETQYF.